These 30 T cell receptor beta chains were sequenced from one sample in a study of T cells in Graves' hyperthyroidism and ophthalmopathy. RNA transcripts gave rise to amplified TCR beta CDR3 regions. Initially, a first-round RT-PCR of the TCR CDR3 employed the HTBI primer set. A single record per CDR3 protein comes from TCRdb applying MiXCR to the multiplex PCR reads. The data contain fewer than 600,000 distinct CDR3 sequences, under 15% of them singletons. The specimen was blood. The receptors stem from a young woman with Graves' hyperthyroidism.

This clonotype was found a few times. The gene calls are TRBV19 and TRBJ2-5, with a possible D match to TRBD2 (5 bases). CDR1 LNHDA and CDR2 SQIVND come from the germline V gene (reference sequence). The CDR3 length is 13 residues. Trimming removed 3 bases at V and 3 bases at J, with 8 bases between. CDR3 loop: CASSMALEETQYF. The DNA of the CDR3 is TGTGCCAGTAGTATGGCACTAGAAGAGACCCAGTACTTC.

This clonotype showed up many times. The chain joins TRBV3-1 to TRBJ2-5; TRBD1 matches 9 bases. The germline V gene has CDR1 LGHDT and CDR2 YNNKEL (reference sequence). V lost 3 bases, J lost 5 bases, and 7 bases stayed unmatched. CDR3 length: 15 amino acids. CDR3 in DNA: TGTGCCAGCAGCCATTCGGGACAGGGTAGTGAGACCCAGTACTTC. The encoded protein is CASSHSGQGSETQYF.

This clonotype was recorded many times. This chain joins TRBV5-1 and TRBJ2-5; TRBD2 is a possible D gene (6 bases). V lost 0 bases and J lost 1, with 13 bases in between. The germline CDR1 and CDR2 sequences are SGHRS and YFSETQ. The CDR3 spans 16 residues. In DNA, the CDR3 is TGCGCCAGCAGCTTGGTCGGGGCTAGCGTCCAAGAGACCCAGTACTTC. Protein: CASSLVGASVQETQYF.

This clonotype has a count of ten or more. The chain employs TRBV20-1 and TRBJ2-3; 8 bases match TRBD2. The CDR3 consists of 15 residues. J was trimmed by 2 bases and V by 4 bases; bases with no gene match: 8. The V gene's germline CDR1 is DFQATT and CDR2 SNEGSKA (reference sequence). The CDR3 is CSATTSGSTTDTQYF. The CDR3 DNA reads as TGCAGTGCTACAACTAGCGGAAGTACCACAGATACGCAGTATTTT.

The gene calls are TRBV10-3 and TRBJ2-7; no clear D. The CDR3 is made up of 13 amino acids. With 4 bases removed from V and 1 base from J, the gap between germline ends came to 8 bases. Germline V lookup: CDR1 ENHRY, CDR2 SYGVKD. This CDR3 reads CAISADGSYEQYV. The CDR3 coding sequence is TGTGCCATCAGTGCCGACGGTTCCTACGAGCAGTACGTC.

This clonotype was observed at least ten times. The CDR3 loop reads CASTGTSYNEQFF. DNA for the CDR3: TGTGCCAGTACAGGGACCTCCTACAATGAGCAGTTCTTC. The gene calls are TRBV2 and TRBJ2-1; D is possibly TRBD1 (6 bases). CDR3 size: 13 residues. Germline V gives CDR1 SNHLY, CDR2 FYNNEI. Trimming took off 9 bases at V and 0 bases at J, with 9 bases between the two ends.

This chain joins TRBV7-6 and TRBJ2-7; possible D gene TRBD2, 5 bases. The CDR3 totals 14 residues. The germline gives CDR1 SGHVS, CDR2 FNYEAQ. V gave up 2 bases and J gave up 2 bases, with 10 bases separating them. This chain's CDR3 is CASSLSSVTYEQYF. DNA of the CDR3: TGTGCCAGCAGCTTAAGTAGCGTAACCTACGAGCAGTACTTC.

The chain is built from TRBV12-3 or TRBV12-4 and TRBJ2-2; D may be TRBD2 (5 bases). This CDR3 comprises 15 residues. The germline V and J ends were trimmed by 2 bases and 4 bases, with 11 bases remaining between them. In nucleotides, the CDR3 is TGTGCCAGCAGTTTATCGGACTCCGTCACCGGGGAGCTGTTTTTT. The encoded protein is CASSLSDSVTGELFF.

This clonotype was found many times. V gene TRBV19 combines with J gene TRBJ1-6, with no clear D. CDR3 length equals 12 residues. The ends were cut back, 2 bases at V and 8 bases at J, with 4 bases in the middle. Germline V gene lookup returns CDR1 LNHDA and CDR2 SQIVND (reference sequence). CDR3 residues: CASSISDSPLHF. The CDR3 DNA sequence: TGTGCCAGTAGTATATCGGATTCACCCCTCCACTTT.

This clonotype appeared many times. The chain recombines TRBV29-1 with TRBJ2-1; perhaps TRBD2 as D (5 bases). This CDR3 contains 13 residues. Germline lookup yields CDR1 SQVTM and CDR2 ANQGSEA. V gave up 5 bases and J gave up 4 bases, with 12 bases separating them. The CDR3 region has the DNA TGCAGCGTTCTTAGCGACGCGTACAATGAGCAGTTCTTC. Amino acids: CSVLSDAYNEQFF.

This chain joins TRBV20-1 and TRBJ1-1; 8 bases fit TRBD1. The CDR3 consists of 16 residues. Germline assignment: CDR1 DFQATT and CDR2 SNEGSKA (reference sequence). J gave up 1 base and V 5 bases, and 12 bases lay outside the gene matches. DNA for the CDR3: TGCAGTGCTCTAGGACAGGGAAGCTTTAGGAACACTGAAGCTTTCTTT. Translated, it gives CSALGQGSFRNTEAFF.

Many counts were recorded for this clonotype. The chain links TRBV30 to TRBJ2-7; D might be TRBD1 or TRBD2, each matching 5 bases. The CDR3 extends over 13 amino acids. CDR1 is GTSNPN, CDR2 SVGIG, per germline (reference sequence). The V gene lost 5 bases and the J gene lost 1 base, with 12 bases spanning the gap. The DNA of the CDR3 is TGTGCCTGGCGCAGTGGGGGTTCCTACGAGCAGTACGTC. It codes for CAWRSGGSYEQYV.

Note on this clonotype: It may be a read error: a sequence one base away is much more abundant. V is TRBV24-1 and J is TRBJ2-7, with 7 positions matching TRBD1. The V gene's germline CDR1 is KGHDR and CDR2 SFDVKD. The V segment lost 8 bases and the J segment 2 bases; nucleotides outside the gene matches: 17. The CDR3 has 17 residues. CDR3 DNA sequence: TGTGCCACCACCGGGACAGTATTCCGGGACCAGGCCTACGAGCAGTACGTC. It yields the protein CATTGTVFRDQAYEQYV.

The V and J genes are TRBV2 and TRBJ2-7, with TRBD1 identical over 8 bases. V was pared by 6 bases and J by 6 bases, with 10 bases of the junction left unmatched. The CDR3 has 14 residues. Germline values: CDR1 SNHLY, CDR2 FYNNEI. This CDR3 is CASRRTGNLLEQYF. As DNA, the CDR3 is TGTGCCAGCAGGCGGACAGGGAACCTACTCGAGCAGTACTTC. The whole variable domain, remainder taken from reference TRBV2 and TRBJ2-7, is EPEVTQTPSHQVTQMGQEVILRCVPISNHLYFYWYRQILGQKVEFLVSFYNNEISEKSEIFDDQFSVERPDGSNFTLKIRSTKLEDSAMYFCASRRTGNLLEQYFGPGTRLTVT.

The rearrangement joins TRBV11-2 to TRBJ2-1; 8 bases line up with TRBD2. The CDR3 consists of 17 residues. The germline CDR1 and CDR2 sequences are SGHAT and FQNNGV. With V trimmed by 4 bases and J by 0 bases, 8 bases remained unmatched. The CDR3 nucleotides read TGTGCCAGCAGCTACGGGCGCGGGAGGCCCTCCTACAATGAGCAGTTCTTC. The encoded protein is CASSYGRGRPSYNEQFF.

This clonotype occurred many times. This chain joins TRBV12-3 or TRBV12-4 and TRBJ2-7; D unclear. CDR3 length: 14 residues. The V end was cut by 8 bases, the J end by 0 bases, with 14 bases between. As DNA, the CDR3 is TGTGCCAGCGACAAAGGCCGTGGCTCCTACGAGCAGTACTTC. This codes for CASDKGRGSYEQYF.

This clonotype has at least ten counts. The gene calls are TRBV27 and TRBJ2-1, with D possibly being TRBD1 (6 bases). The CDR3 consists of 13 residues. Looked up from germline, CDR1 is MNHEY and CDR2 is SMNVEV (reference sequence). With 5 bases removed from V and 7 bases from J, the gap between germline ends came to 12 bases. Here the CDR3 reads CASSGFRGNEQFF. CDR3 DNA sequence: TGTGCCAGCAGTGGTTTTAGGGGGAATGAGCAGTTCTTC.

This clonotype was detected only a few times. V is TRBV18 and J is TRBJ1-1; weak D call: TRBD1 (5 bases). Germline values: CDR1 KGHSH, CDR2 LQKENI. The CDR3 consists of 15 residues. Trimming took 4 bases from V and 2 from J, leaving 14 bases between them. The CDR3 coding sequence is TGTGCCAGCTCACATGGAGAGGGGATAAACACTGAAGCTTTCTTT. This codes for CASSHGEGINTEAFF.

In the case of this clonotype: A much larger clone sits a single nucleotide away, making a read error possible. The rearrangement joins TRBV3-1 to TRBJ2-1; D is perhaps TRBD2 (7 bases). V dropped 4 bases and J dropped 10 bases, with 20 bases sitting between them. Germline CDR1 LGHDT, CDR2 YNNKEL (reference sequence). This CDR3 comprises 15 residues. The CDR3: CASSPIVGGGVEQFF. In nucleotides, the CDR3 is TGTGCCAGCAGCCCTATCGTGGGAGGGGGGGTCGAGCAGTTCTTC.

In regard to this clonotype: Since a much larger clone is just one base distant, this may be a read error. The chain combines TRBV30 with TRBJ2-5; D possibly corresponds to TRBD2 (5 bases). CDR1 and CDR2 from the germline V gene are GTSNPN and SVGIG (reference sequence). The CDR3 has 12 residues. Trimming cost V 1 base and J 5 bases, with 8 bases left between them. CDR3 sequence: CAWSGLLETQYF. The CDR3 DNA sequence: TGTGCCTGGAGTGGACTATTGGAGACCCAGTACTTC.

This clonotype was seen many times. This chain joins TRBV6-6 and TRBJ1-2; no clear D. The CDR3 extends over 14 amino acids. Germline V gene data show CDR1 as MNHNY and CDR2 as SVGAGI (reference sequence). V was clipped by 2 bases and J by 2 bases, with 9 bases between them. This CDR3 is CASSYAQGNYGYTF. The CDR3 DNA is TGTGCCAGCAGTTACGCTCAAGGGAACTATGGCTACACCTTC.

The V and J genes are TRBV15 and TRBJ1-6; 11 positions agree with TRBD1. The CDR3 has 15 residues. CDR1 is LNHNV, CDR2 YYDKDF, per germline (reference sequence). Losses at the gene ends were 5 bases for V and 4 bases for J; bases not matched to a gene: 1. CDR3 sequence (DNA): TGTGCCACCAGCCGGGACAGGGGGTATAATTCACCCCTCCACTTT. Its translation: CATSRDRGYNSPLHF.

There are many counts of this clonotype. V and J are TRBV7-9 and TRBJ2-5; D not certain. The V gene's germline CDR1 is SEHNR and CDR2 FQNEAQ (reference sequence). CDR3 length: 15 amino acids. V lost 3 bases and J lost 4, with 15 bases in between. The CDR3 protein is CASSFAGPPGETQYF. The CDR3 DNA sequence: TGTGCCAGCAGCTTCGCCGGCCCGCCTGGAGAGACCCAGTACTTC.

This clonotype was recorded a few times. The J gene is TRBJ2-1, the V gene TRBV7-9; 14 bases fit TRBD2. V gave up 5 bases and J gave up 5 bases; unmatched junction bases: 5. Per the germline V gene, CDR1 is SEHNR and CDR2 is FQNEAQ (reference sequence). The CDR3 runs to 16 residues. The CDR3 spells CASSPPTSGRDNEQFF. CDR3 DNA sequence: TGTGCCAGCAGCCCCCCGACTAGCGGGAGGGACAATGAGCAGTTCTTC. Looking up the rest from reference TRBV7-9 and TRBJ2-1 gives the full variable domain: DTGVSQNPRHKITKRGQNVTFRCDPISEHNRLYWYRQTLGQGPEFLTYFQNEAQLEKSRLLSDRFSAERPKGSFSTLEIQRTEQGDSAMYLCASSPPTSGRDNEQFFGPGTRLTVL.

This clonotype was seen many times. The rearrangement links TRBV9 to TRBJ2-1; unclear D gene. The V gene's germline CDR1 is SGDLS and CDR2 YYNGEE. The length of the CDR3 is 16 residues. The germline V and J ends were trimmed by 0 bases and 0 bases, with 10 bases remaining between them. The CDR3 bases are TGTGCCAGCAGCGTAGGGGGTAGTAGCTCCTACAATGAGCAGTTCTTC. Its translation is CASSVGGSSSYNEQFF.

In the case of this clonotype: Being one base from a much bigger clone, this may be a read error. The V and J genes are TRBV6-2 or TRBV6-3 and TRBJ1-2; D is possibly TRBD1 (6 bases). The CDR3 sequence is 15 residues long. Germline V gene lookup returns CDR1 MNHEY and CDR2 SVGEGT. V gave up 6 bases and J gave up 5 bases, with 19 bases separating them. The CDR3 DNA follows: TGTGCCAGCAGAGGGAACAGGGATGGCCTATATGGCTACACCTTC. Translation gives CASRGNRDGLYGYTF.

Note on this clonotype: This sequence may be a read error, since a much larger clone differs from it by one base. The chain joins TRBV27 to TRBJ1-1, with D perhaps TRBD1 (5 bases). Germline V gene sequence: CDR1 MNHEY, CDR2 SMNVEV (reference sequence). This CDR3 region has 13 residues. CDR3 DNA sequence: TGTGCCAGCAGTTTTACCATTGGGGCTGAAACTTTCTTT. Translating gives CASSFTIGAETFF.

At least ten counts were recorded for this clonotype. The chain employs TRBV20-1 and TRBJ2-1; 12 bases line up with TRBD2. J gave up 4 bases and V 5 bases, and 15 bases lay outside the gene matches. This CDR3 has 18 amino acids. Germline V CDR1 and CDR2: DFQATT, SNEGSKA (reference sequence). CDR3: CSADSTSGRSLDYNEQFF. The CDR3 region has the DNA TGCAGTGCTGACTCTACTAGCGGGAGGAGTTTAGATTACAATGAGCAGTTCTTC.

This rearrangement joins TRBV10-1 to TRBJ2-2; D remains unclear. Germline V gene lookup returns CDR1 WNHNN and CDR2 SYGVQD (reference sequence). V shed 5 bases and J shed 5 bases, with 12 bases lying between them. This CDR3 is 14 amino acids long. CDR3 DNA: TGCGCCAGCAGTCCCTCAGTTGTAACCGGGGAGCTGTTTTTT. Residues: CASSPSVVTGELFF.

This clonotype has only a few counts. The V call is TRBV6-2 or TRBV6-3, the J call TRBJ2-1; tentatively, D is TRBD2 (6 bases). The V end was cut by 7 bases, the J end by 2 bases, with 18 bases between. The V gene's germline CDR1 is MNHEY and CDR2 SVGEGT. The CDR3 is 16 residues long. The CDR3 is CASKPGQAGTYNEQFF. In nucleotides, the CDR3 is TGTGCCAGCAAGCCCGGCCAGGCGGGGACCTACAATGAGCAGTTCTTC.